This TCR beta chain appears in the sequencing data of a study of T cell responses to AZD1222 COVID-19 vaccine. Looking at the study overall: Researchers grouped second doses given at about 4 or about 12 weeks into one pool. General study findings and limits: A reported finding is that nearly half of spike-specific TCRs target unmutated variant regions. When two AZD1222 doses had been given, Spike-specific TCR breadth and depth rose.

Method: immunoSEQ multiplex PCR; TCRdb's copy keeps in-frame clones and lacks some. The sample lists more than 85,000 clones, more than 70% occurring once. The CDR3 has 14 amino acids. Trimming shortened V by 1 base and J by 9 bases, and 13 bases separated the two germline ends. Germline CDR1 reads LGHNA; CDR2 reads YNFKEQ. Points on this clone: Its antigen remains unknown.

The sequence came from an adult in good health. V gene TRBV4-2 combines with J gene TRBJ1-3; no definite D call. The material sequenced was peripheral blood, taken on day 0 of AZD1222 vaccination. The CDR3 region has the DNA TGTGCCAGCAGCCAAGGAACCGCGGCTGGCACCATATATTTT. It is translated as CASSQGTAAGTIYF.